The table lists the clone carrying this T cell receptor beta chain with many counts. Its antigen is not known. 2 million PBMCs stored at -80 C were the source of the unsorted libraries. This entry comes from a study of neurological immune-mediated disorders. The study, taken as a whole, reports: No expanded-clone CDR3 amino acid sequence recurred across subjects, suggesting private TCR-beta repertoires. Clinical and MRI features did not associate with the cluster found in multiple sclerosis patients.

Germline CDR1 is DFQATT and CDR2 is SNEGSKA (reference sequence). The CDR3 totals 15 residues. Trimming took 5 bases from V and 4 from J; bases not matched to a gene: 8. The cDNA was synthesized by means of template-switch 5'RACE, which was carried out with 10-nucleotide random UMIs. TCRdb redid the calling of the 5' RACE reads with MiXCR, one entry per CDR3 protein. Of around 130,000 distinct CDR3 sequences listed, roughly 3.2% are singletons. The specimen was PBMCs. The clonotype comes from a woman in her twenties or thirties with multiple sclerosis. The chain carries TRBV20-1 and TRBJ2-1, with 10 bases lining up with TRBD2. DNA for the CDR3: TGCAGTGCTCAAACCGGGACTAGCGATTACAATGAGCAGTTCTTC. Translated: CSAQTGTSDYNEQFF.